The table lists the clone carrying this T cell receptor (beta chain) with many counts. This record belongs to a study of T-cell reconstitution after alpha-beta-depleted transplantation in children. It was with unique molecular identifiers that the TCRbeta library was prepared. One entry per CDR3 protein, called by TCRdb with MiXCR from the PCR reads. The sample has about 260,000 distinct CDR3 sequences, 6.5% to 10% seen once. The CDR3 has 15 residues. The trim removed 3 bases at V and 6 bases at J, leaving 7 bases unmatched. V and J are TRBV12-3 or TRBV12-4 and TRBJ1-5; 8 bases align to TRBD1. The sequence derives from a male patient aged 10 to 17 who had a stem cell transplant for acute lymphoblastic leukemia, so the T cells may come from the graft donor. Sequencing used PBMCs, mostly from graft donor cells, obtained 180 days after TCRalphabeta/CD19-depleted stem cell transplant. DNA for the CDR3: TGTGCCAGCAGTTTCGCCGGGACAGGTTCTCAGCCCCAGCATTTT. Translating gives CASSFAGTGSQPQHF.